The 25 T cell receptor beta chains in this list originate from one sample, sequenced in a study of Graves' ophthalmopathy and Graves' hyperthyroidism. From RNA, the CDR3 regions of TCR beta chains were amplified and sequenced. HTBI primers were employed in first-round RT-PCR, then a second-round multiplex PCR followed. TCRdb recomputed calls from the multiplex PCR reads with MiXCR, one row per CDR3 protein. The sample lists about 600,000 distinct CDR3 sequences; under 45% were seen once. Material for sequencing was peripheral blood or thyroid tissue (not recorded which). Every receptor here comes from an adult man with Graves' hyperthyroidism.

The CDR3 region has the DNA TGCGCCAGCAGCCAAGACCGCATTAACTATGGCTACACCTTC. Its translation is CASSQDRINYGYTF. The genes are TRBV4-1 and TRBJ1-2; D is uncertain. Germline lookup yields CDR1 MGHRA and CDR2 YSYEKL. This CDR3 has 14 residues. The V gene lost 0 bases and the J gene lost 1 base, with 6 bases spanning the gap.

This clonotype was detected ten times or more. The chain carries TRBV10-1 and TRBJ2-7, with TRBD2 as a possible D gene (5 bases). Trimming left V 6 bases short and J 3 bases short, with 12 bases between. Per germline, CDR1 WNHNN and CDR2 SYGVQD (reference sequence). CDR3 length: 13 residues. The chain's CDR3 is CASSRAENYEQYF. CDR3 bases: TGCGCCAGCAGCCGAGCGGAAAACTACGAGCAGTACTTC.

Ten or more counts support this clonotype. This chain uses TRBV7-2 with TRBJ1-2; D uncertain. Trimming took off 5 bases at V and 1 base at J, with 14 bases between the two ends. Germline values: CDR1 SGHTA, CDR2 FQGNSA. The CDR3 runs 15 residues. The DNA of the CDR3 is TGTGCCAGCAGCCCCGGGTTGGGGATTAACTATGGCTACACCTTC. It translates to CASSPGLGINYGYTF.

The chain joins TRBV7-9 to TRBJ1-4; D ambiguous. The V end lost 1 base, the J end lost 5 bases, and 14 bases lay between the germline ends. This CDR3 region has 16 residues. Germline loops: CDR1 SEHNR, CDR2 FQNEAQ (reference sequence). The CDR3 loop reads CASSLGTSIANEKLFF. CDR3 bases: TGTGCCAGCAGCTTAGGGACTAGCATCGCCAATGAAAAACTGTTTTTT.

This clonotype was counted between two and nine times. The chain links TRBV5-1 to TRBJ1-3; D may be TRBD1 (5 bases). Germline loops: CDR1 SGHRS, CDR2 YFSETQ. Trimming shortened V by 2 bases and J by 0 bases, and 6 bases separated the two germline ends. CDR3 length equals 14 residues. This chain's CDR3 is CASSLQDSGNTIYF. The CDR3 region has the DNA TGCGCCAGCAGCTTACAGGACTCTGGAAACACCATATATTTT.

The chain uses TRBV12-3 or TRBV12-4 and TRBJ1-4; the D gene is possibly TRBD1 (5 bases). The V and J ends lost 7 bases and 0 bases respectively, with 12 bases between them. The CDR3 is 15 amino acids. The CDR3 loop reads CASIPSGATNEKLFF. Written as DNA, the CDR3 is TGTGCCAGCATCCCCTCGGGGGCAACTAATGAAAAACTGTTTTTT.

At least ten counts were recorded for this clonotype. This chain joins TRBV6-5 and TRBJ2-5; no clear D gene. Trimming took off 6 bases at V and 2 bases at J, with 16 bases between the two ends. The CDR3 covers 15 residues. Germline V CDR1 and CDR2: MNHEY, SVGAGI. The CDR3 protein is CASSSSLGRQETQYF. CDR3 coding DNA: TGTGCCAGCAGCTCCTCTCTCGGCAGACAAGAGACCCAGTACTTC.

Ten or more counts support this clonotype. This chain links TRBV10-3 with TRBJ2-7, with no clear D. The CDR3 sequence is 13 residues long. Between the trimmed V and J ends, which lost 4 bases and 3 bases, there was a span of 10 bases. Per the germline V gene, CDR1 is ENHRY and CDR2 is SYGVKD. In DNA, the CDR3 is TGTGCCATCAGTGTTGGGCCGCTCTACGAGCAGTACTTC. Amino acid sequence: CAISVGPLYEQYF.

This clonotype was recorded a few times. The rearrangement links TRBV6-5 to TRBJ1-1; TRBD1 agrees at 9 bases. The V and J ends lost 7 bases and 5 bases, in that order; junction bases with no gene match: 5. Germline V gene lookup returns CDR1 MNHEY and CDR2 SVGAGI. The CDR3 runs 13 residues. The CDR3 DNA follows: TGTGCCAGCAAAGGACAGGGGTGGACTGAAGCTTTCTTT. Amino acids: CASKGQGWTEAFF.

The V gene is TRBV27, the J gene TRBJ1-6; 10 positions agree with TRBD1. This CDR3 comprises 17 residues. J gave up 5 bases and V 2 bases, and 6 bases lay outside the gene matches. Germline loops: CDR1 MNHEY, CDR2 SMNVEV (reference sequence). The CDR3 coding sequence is TGTGCCAGCAGTTTACTTCCGGGACAGGGGAATAATTCACCCCTCCACTTT. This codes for CASSLLPGQGNNSPLHF.

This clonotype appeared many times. The DNA of the CDR3 is TGTGCCAGTAGTCGTAAGACAGGGAGCCTATACACTGAAGCTTTCTTT. Residues: CASSRKTGSLYTEAFF. The gene calls are TRBV19 and TRBJ1-1; 7 positions agree with TRBD1. In germline, CDR1 is LNHDA, CDR2 SQIVND (reference sequence). V dropped 5 bases and J dropped 3; count of bases not matched to a gene: 12. The CDR3 runs to 16 residues.

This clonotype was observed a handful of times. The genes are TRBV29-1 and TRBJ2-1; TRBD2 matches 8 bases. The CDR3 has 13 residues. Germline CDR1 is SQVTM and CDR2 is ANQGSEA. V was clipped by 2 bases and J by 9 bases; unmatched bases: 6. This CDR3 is CSVETETSAEQFF. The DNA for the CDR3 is TGCAGCGTTGAAACGGAGACTAGCGCTGAGCAGTTCTTC.

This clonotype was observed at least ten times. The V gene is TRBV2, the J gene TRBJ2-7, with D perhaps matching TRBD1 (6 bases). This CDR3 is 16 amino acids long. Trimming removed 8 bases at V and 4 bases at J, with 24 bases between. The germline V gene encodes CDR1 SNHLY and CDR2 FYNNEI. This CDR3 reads CASYQDRTGTWYEQYF. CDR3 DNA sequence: TGTGCCAGCTATCAAGATCGTACAGGGACGTGGTACGAGCAGTACTTC.

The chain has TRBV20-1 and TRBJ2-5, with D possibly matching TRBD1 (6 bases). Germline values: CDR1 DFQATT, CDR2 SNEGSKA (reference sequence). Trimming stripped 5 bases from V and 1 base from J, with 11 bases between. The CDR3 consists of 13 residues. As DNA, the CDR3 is TGCAGTGCTTCTCAGGGGATCCAAGAGACCCAGTACTTC. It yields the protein CSASQGIQETQYF.

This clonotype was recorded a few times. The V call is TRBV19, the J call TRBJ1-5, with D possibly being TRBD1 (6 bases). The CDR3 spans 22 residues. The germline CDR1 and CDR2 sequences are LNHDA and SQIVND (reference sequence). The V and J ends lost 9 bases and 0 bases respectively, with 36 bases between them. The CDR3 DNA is TGTGCCAGCACCGATGGGTTGAGGGGGATTAAGAACGCTAGGTATAGCAATCAGCCCCAGCATTTT. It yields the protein CASTDGLRGIKNARYSNQPQHF. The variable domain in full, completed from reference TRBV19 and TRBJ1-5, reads DGGITQSPKYLFRKEGQNVTLSCEQNLNHDAMYWYRQDPGQGLRLIYYSQIVNDFQKGDIAEGYSVSREKKESFPLTVTSAQKNPTAFYLCASTDGLRGIKNARYSNQPQHFGDGTRLSIL.

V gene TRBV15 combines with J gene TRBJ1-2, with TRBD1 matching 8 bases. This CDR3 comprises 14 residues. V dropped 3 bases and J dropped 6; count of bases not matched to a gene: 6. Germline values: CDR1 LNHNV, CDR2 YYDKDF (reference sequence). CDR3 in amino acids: CATSREDRENGYTF. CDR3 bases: TGTGCCACCAGCAGGGAGGACAGGGAAAATGGCTACACCTTC.

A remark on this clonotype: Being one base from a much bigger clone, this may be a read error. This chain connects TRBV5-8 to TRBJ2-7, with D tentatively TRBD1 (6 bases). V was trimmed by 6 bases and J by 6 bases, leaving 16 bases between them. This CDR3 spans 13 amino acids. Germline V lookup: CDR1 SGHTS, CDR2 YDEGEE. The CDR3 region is CASTFDRRTEQYF. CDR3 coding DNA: TGTGCCAGCACCTTTGACAGGAGAACCGAGCAGTACTTC.

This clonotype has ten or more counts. DNA of the CDR3: TGTGCTAGTGGTTTTGGGGACAGGACGAACTATGGCTACACCTTC. It translates to CASGFGDRTNYGYTF. The chain employs TRBV12-5 and TRBJ1-2; 8 bases agree with TRBD1. Germline CDR1 and CDR2: LGHNT and FRNRAP. There are 15 residues in the CDR3. V trimming: 3 bases; J trimming: 2 bases; junction bases outside the gene matches: 5.

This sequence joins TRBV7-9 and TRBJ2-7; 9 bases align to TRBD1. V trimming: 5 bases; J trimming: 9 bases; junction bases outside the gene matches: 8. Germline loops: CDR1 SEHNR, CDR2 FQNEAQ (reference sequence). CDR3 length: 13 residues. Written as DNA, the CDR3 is TGTGCCAGCAGCCGCCCGGGACAGGGAGTGCAGTACTTC. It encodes CASSRPGQGVQYF.

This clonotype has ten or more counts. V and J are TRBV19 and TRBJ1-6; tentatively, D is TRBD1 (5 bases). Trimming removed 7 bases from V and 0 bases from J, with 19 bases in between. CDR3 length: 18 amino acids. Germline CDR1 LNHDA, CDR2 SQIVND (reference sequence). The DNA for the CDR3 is TGTGCCAGTACCGAGGAGGGACTTGCCAGCTCCTATAATTCACCCCTCCACTTT. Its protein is CASTEEGLASSYNSPLHF.

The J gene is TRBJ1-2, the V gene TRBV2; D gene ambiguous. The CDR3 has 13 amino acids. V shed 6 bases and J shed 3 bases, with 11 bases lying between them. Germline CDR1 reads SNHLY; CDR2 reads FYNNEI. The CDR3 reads CASSPGKDYGYTF. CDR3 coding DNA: TGTGCCAGCAGCCCCGGGAAGGACTATGGCTACACCTTC.

The CDR3 region has the DNA TGTGCCACCACCGGTCCTTACAGGGGGCGTGGGTATGGCTACACCTTC. Translating gives CATTGPYRGRGYGYTF. The chain links TRBV6-1 to TRBJ1-2; the match to TRBD1 covers 9 bases. Germline V gene data show CDR1 as MNHNS and CDR2 as SASEGT. The junction had 17 bases not matched to a gene; V was cut back by 10 bases and J by 5 bases. This CDR3 has 16 residues.

CDR3 in DNA: TGTGCCAGTAGTGATACTAGCGGTCTATACAATGAGCAGTTCTTC. It is translated as CASSDTSGLYNEQFF. The V gene is TRBV19, the J gene TRBJ2-1; 8 bases align to TRBD2. The germline V gene encodes CDR1 LNHDA and CDR2 SQIVND (reference sequence). This CDR3 contains 15 residues. V dropped 5 bases and J dropped 4; count of bases not matched to a gene: 7.

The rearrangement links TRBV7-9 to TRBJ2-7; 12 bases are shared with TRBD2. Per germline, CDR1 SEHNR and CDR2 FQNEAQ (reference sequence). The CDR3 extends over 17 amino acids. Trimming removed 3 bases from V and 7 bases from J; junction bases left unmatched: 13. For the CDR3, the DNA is TGTGCCAGCAGCTTCCGACTAGCGGGGGAATGGGACAATGAGCAGTACTTC. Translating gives CASSFRLAGEWDNEQYF.

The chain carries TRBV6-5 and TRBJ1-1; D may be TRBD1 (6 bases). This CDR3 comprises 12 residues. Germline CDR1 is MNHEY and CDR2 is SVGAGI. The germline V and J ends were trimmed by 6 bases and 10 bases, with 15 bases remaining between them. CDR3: CASSLEGDGAFF. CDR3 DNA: TGTGCCAGCAGCCTCGAGGGGGACGGAGCTTTCTTT.